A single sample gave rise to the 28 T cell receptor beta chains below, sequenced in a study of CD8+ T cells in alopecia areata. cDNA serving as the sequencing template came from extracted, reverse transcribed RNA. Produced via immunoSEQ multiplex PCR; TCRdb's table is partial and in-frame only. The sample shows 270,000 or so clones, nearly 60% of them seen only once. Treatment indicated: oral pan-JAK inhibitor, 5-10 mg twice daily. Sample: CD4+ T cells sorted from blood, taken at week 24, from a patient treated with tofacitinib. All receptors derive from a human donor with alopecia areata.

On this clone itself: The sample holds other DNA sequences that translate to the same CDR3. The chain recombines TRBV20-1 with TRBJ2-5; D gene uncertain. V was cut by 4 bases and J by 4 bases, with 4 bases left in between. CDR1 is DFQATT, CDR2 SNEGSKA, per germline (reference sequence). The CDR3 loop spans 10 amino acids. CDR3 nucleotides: TGCAGTGCTACCCGAGAGACCCAGTACTTC. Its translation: CSATRETQYF.

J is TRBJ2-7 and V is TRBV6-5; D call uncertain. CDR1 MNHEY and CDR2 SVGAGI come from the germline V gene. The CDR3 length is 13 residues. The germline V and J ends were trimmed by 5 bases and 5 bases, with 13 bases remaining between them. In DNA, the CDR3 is TGTGCCAGCAGTCCCGGGTCAGGCCACGAGCAGTACTTC. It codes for CASSPGSGHEQYF.

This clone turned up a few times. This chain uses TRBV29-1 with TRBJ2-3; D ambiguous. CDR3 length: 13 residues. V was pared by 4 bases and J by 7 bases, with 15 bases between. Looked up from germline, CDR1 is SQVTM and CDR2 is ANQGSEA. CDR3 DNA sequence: TGCAGCGTTGCCCCTCGGGCGGTGAATACGCAGTATTTT. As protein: CSVAPRAVNTQYF.

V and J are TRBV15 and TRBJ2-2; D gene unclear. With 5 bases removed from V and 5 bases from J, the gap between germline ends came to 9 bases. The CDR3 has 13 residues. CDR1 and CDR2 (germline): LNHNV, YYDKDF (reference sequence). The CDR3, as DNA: TGTGCCACCAGCCGTACTCGTACCGGGGAGCTGTTTTTT. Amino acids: CATSRTRTGELFF.

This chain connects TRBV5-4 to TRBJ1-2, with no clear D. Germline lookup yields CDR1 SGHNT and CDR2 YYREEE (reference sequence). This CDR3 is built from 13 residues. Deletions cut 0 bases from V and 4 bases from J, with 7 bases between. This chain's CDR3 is CASSLETSYGYTF. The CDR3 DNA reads TGTGCCAGCAGCTTGGAGACCTCCTATGGCTACACCTTC. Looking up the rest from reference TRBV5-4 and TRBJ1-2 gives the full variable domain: ETGVTQSPTHLIKTRGQQVTLRCSSQSGHNTVSWYQQALGQGPQFIFQYYREEENGRGNFPPRFSGLQFPNYSSELNVNALELDDSALYLCASSLETSYGYTFGSGTRLTVV.

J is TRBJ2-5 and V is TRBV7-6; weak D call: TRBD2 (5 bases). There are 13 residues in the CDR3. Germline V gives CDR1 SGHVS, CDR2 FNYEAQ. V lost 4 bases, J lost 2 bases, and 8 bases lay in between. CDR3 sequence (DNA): TGTGCCAGCAGCTCAAGGAGGCAAGAGACCCAGTACTTC. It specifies CASSSRRQETQYF.

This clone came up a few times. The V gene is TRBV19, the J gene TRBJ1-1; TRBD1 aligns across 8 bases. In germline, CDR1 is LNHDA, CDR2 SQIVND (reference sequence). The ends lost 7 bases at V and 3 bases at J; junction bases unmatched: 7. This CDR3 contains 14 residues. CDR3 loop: CASTRTGLDTEAFF. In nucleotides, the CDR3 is TGTGCCAGTACCCGGACAGGGCTGGACACTGAAGCTTTCTTT. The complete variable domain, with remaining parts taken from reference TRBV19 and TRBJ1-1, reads DGGITQSPKYLFRKEGQNVTLSCEQNLNHDAMYWYRQDPGQGLRLIYYSQIVNDFQKGDIAEGYSVSREKKESFPLTVTSAQKNPTAFYLCASTRTGLDTEAFFGQGTRLTVV.

As DNA, the CDR3 is TGTGCCAGCAGTCCCGGGACAGGCGTCGAAAAACTGTTTTTT. Translation: CASSPGTGVEKLFF. V gene TRBV2 combines with J gene TRBJ1-4; 8 bases fit TRBD1. The length of the CDR3 is 14 residues. J gave up 8 bases and V 5 bases, and 7 bases lay outside the gene matches. Germline V gene lookup returns CDR1 SNHLY and CDR2 FYNNEI.

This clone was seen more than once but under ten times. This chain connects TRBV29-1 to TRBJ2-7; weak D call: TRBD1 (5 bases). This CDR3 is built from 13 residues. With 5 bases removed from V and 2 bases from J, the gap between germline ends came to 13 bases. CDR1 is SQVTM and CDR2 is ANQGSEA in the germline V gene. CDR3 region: CSVSKGITYEQYF. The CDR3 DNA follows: TGCAGCGTTAGTAAGGGGATCACCTACGAGCAGTACTTC.

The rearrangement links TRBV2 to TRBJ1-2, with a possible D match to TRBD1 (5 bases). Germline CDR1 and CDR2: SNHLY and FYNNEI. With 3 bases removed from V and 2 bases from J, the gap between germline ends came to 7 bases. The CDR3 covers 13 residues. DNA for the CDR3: TGTGCCAGCAGTGACAGGGCCAACTATGGCTACACCTTC. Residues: CASSDRANYGYTF.

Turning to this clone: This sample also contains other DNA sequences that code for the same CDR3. The CDR3 spells CASSLVKNSYNEQFF. CDR3 coding DNA: TGCGCCAGCAGCTTGGTGAAGAACTCCTACAATGAGCAGTTCTTC. The chain joins TRBV5-1 to TRBJ2-1; D is ambiguous. CDR1 SGHRS and CDR2 YFSETQ come from the germline V gene. Trimming stripped 0 bases from V and 0 bases from J, with 7 bases between. This CDR3 region has 15 residues.

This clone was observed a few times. CDR3 nucleotide sequence: TGTGCCAGCTCACCACCCGAAGGGACTAGCGGGGCCCACCTAGGTACGCAGTATTTT. The encoded protein is CASSPPEGTSGAHLGTQYF. The V gene is TRBV18, the J gene TRBJ2-3; TRBD2 aligns across 13 bases. Per the germline V gene, CDR1 is KGHSH and CDR2 is LQKENI. The CDR3 is 19 amino acids. V dropped 0 bases and J dropped 8; count of bases not matched to a gene: 14.

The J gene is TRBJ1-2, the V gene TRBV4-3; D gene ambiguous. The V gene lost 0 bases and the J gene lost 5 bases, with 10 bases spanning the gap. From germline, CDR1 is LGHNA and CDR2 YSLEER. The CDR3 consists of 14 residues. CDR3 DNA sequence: TGCGCCAGCAGCCAAGAGGCAGCAGTTTATGGCTACACCTTC. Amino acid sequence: CASSQEAAVYGYTF.

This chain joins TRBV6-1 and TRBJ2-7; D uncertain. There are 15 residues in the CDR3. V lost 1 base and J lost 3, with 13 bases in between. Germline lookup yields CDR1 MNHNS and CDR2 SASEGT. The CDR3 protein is CASSEGDRSLYEQYF. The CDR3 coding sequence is TGTGCCAGCAGTGAAGGTGATAGGTCCCTCTACGAGCAGTACTTC.

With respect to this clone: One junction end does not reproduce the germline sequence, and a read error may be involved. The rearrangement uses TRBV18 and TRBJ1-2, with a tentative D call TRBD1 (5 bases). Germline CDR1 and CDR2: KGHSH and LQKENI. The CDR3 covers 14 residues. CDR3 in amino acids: CASSPGTAGAETSF. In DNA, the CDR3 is TGTGCCAGCTCACCTGGGACCGCTGGAGCTGAGACTTCCTTC.

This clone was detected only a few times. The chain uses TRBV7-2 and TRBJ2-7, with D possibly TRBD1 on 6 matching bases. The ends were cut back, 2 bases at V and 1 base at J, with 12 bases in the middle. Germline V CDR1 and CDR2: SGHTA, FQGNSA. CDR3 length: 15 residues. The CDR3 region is CASSLPQGVSYEQYF. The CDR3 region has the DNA TGTGCCAGCAGCTTACCACAGGGTGTATCCTACGAGCAGTACTTC.

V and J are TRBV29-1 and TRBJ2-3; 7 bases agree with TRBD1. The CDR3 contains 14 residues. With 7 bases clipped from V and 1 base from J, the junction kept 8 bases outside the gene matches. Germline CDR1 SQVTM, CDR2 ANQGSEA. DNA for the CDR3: TGCAGCGCTGTGTTTGGACAGGGCACAGATACGCAGTATTTT. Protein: CSAVFGQGTDTQYF.

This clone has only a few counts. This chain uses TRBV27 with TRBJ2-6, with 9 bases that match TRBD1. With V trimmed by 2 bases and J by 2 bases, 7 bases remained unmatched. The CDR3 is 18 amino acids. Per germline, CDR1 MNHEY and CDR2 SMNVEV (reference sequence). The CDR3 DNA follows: TGTGCCAGCAGTTTAAGCCGGGACAGGGAAGCTGGGGCCAACGTCCTGACTTTC. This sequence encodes CASSLSRDREAGANVLTF.

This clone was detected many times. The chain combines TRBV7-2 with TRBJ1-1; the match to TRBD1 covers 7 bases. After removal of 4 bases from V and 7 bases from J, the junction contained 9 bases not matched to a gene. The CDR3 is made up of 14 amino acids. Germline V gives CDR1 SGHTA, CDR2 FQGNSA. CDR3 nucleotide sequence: TGTGCCAGCAGCTCTTTAGGGGGCGAGGTTGAAGCTTTCTTT. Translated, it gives CASSSLGGEVEAFF.

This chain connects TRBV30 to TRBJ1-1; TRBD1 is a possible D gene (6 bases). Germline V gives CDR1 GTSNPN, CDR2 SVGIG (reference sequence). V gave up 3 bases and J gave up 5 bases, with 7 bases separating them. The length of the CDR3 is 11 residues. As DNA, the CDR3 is TGTGCCTGGAGAGGGGGGACTGAAGCTTTCTTT. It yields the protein CAWRGGTEAFF.

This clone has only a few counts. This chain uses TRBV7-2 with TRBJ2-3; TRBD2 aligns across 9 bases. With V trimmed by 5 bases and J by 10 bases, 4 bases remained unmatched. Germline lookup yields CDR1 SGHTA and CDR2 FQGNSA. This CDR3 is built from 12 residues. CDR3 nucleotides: TGTGCCAGCAGCCCCCGCGGGAGGGCGCAGTATTTT. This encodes CASSPRGRAQYF. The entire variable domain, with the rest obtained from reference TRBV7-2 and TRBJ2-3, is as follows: GAGVSQSPSNKVTEKGKDVELRCDPISGHTALYWYRQSLGQGLEFLIYFQGNSAPDKSGLPSDRFSAERTGGSVSTLTIQRTQQEDSAVYLCASSPRGRAQYFGPGTRLTVL.

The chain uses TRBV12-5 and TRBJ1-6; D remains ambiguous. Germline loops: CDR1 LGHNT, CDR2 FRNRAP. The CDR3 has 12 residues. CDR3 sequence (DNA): TGTGCGGCTAGGGTGAATAATTCACCCCTCCACTTT. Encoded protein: CAARVNNSPLHF.

The CDR3 loop reads CASSFRQGEAFF. The CDR3 coding sequence is TGTGCCAGCAGCTTTCGACAGGGAGAAGCTTTCTTT. This rearrangement joins TRBV5-6 to TRBJ1-1, with TRBD1 identical over 7 bases. Germline CDR1 and CDR2: SGHDT and YYEEEE. After removal of 2 bases from V and 8 bases from J, the junction contained 3 bases not matched to a gene. This CDR3 contains 12 residues.

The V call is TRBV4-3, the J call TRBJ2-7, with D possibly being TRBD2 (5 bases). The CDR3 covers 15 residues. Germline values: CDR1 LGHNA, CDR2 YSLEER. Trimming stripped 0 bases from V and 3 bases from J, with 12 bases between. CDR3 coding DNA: TGCGCCAGCAGCCAAGATCATGGGAGCTACTACGAGCAGTACTTC. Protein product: CASSQDHGSYYEQYF.

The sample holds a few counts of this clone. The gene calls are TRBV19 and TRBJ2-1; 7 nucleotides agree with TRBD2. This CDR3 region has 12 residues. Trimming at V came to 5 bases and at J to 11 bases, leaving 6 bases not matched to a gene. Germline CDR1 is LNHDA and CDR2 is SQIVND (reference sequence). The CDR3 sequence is CASSALAKKQFF. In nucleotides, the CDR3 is TGTGCCAGTAGTGCACTAGCGAAGAAGCAGTTCTTC.

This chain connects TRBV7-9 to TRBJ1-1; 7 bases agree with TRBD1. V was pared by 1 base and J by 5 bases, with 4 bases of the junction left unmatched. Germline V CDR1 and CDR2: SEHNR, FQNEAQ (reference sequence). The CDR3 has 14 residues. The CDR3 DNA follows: TGTGCCAGCAGCTTAGGGGCCAGGGGGACTGAAGCTTTCTTT. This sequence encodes CASSLGARGTEAFF.

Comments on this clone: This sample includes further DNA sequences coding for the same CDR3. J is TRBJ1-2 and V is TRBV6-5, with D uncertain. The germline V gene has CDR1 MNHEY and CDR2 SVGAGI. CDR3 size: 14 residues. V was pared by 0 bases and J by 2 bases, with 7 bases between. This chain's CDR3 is CASSYSGRNYGYTF. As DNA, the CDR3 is TGTGCCAGCAGTTACTCAGGCCGGAACTATGGCTACACCTTC.

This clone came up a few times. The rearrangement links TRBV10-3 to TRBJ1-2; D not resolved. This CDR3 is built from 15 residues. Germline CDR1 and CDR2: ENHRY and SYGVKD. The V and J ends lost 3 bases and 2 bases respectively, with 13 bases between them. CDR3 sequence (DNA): TGTGCCATCAGTGAATCCTCGACGGGGAACTATGGCTACACCTTC. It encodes CAISESSTGNYGYTF.